The 8 T cell receptor beta chains in this list originate from one sample, sequenced in a study of blood T cells in healthy people across ages. The use of a sample-barcoded 5' primer and a J-beta primer mix characterized a second PCR of about 7 to 12 cycles. TCRdb recomputed calls from the 5' RACE reads with MiXCR, one row per CDR3 protein. The table lists 2 million or so distinct CDR3 sequences, about 49% of them singletons. The sample consisted of blood. The receptor source for this set is a woman between 40 and 55 years old in good health.

This clonotype occurred a few times. The chain carries TRBV2 and TRBJ2-7, with a tentative D call TRBD2 (6 bases). The V end was cut by 6 bases, the J end by 1 base, with 19 bases between. CDR1 is SNHLY and CDR2 is FYNNEI in the germline V gene. This CDR3 has 16 residues. Written as DNA, the CDR3 is TGTGCCAGCAGAGGTGACAAGGAGGGAGTTTCCTACGAGCAGTACTTC. Translating it yields CASRGDKEGVSYEQYF.

V is TRBV3-1 and J is TRBJ2-5; 9 bases align to TRBD2. Germline CDR1 is LGHDT and CDR2 is YNNKEL (reference sequence). The CDR3 length is 16 residues. V lost 4 bases, J lost 2 bases, and 8 bases stayed unmatched. CDR3 loop: CASSPLGAGGQETQYF. The CDR3 DNA is TGTGCCAGCAGCCCCCTTGGAGCGGGGGGACAAGAGACCCAGTACTTC.

The genes are TRBV7-2 and TRBJ2-5; D is ambiguous. The germline V gene has CDR1 SGHTA and CDR2 FQGNSA. V dropped 1 base and J dropped 5 bases, with 11 bases sitting between them. There are 14 residues in the CDR3. The CDR3 here is CASSLGEWWETQYF. The CDR3 DNA follows: TGTGCCAGCAGCTTAGGGGAATGGTGGGAGACCCAGTACTTC.

The chain employs TRBV19 and TRBJ1-2; a possible D gene is TRBD1 (5 bases). The V gene's germline CDR1 is LNHDA and CDR2 SQIVND (reference sequence). Trimming left V 3 bases short and J 4 bases short, with 15 bases between. The CDR3 is 15 amino acids. The CDR3 reads CASSIDGGGTYGYTF. DNA for the CDR3: TGTGCCAGTAGTATCGACGGGGGAGGGACCTATGGCTACACCTTC.

The gene calls are TRBV4-3 and TRBJ2-1; D is unclear. Trimming pared 0 bases from V and 9 bases from J, leaving 9 bases between. CDR1 is LGHNA, CDR2 YSLEER, per germline. There are 13 residues in the CDR3. CDR3 DNA: TGCGCCAGCAGCCAAGAAGTCCGCAGTGAGCAGTTCTTC. It translates to CASSQEVRSEQFF.

This clonotype turned up a few times. The V call is TRBV11-1, the J call TRBJ2-6; 8 positions agree with TRBD1. V lost 5 bases, J lost 13 bases, and 10 bases stayed unmatched. Germline V CDR1 and CDR2: SGHAT, FQDESV (reference sequence). This CDR3 contains 14 residues. CDR3: CASSAADRAWVLTF. In nucleotides, the CDR3 is TGTGCCAGCAGCGCCGCGGACAGGGCATGGGTCCTGACTTTC.

The chain employs TRBV4-2 and TRBJ1-2; possible D gene TRBD1, 5 bases. The V gene's germline CDR1 is LGHNA and CDR2 YNFKEQ. CDR3 length: 16 residues. V shed 4 bases and J shed 2 bases, with 17 bases lying between them. Here the CDR3 reads CASSPDVREGNYGYTF. DNA of the CDR3: TGTGCCAGCAGCCCAGATGTCAGGGAGGGAAACTATGGCTACACCTTC.

Here the CDR3 reads CSALDRDTYNEQYF. The CDR3 nucleotides are TGCAGTGCTTTAGACAGGGATACCTACAATGAGCAGTACTTC. V is TRBV20-1 and J is TRBJ2-7, with 7 bases matching TRBD1. V lost 5 bases and J lost 7; bases outside the gene matches: 14. Germline CDR1 reads DFQATT; CDR2 reads SNEGSKA (reference sequence). CDR3 length equals 14 residues.